The rows below give T cell receptor beta chains drawn from one sample of a study of PD-L1 blockade in urothelial cancer. The table came from immunoSEQ multiplex PCR; TCRdb's copy has only in-frame clones and leaves some out. This sample yields 90,000 to 120,000 clones, of which around 93% are seen a single time; approximately 1% belongs to the top ten. The sample in question was PBMCs, obtained around atezolizumab (anti-PD-L1) treatment. These receptors all come from a woman over 75 with urothelial cancer. The CDR3 runs from the conserved cysteine through the conserved F or W. D genes are given only for firm matches. Size tells how often a clone was seen (once, few, many) or the class of an expanded clone, and some rows leave it out.

size	V	D	J	DNA	CDR3
.	TRBV6-1	TRBD2	TRBJ2-7	TGTGCCAGCAGTGATGGGACTAAAGCGGTTGCAAGGGAGCAGTACTTC	CASSDGTKAVAREQYF
.	TRBV5-1	.	TRBJ2-5	TGCGCCAGCAGCGGGGGCTCCACTCTCCCCTGGGGGGAGACCCAGTACTTC	CASSGGSTLPWGETQYF
.	TRBV10-2	TRBD2	TRBJ2-7	TGCGCCAGCAGTGGCGGAGGTAGCGGGAGGGCCCTGGGGTACGAGCAGTACTTC	CASSGGGSGRALGYEQYF
.	TRBV7-9	.	TRBJ1-3	TGTGCCAGCAGAGGGGACTCTGGAAACACCATATATTTT	CASRGDSGNTIYF
once	TRBV7-9	.	TRBJ2-2	TGTGCCAGCAGCTTGTCACAGGGACCCACCGGGGAGCTGTTTTTT	CASSLSQGPTGELFF
.	TRBV6-1	TRBD1	TRBJ1-3	TGTGCCAGCAGTGGGACAGGTGGAAACACCATATATTTT	CASSGTGGNTIYF
once	TRBV6-5	.	TRBJ2-3	TGTGCCAGCAGTCCGGGGGACTTCGATACGCAGTATTTT	CASSPGDFDTQYF
.	TRBV10-2	.	TRBJ1-1	TGCGCCAGCAGTGAGTATTTGGGCCAGGGAAACACTGAAGCTTTCTTT	CASSEYLGQGNTEAFF
.	TRBV28	TRBD2	TRBJ2-7	TGTGCCAGCAGTTTGCGAGGGACTATCTACGAGCAGTACTTC	CASSLRGTIYEQYF
.	TRBV6-5	.	TRBJ2-6	TGTGCCAGCAGCGTACTGAAATCTGGGGCCAACGTCCTGACTTTC	CASSVLKSGANVLTF
.	TRBV28	TRBD1	TRBJ1-5	TGTGCCAGCGGCACAGGTAGAGGGGGCCATAGCAATCAGCCCCAGCATTTT	CASGTGRGGHSNQPQHF
.	TRBV28	.	TRBJ2-5	TGTGCCAGCAGTTTCGCCCAGGGCAGGGAGACCCAGTACTTC	CASSFAQGRETQYF
.	TRBV10-3	TRBD1	TRBJ2-7	TGTGCCATCAGTCCTATACAGGGGGAGTACGAGCAGTACTTC	CAISPIQGEYEQYF
.	TRBV5-6	TRBD2	TRBJ2-1	TGTGCCAGCAGCACTCGACTAGCGGGAGGGCACAATGAGCAGTTCTTC	CASSTRLAGGHNEQFF
.	TRBV4-1	TRBD2	TRBJ2-3	TGCGCCAGCAGCGTAGACGGGGGGAGCAACACAGATACGCAGTATTTT	CASSVDGGSNTDTQYF
.	TRBV7-9	TRBD1	TRBJ2-7	TGTGCCAGCAGCCCGAGGGACAGGGGTGGGTACGAGCAGTACTTC	CASSPRDRGGYEQYF
.	TRBV5-1	TRBD1	TRBJ2-2	TGCGCCAGCAGCTTGCGACAGGGGCGCGGTCTCACCGGGGAGCTGTTTTTT	CASSLRQGRGLTGELFF
.	TRBV28	TRBD2	TRBJ2-7	TGTGCCAGCAGACCCGGGACTAGCGTAACCTACGAGCAGTACTTC	CASRPGTSVTYEQYF
.	TRBV4-1	.	TRBJ1-3	TGCGCCAGCAGCCAAGCGGAGAGGGCCGCTGGAAACACCATATATTTT	CASSQAERAAGNTIYF
.	TRBV30	TRBD2	TRBJ2-3	TGTGCCTGGACTAGCGGGAGGGCCGGCTCAGATACGCAGTATTTT	CAWTSGRAGSDTQYF
.	TRBV6-1	TRBD2	TRBJ2-7	TGTGCCAGCAGTTTGGAGGCGGGAGGTTACTACGAGCAGTACTTC	CASSLEAGGYYEQYF
.	TRBV14	TRBD1	TRBJ1-1	TGTGCCAGCAGCCAAGATGGGGGACAGGCGAACACTGAAGCTTTCTTT	CASSQDGGQANTEAFF
.	TRBV5-4	TRBD1	TRBJ2-1	TGTGCCAGCAGCTCTGGGACAGGTTCCTACAATGAGCAGTTCTTC	CASSSGTGSYNEQFF
.	TRBV28	TRBD1	TRBJ2-7	TGTGCCAGCAGTCTCATAGGCCGACAGGGGGTCTCCTACGAGCAGTACTTC	CASSLIGRQGVSYEQYF
.	TRBV7-9	TRBD2	TRBJ2-1	TGTGCCAGCAGCTTATTATCAGGCGGGAGTAATATTGAGCAGTTCTTC	CASSLLSGGSNIEQFF
.	TRBV13	.	TRBJ1-2	TGTGCCAGCAGCTCCGGGGGTGGCTACACCTTC	CASSSGGGYTF
.	TRBV5-1	TRBD1	TRBJ2-1	TGCGCCAGCAGCCGGGACAGGGGTGGCTCCTACAATGAGCAGTTCTTC	CASSRDRGGSYNEQFF
once	TRBV11-3	.	TRBJ2-2	TGTGCCAGCAGCCCCCGTCCGGGAGCTAACACCGGGGAGCTGTTTTTT	CASSPRPGANTGELFF
.	TRBV15	TRBD1	TRBJ2-2	TGTGCCACCAGCAGAGATGTCTGGGACAGGGGCACCGGGGAGCTGTTTTTT	CATSRDVWDRGTGELFF
.	TRBV7-9	.	TRBJ1-5	TGTGCCAGCAGCTTAGCGGACTACAATCAGCCCCAGCATTTT	CASSLADYNQPQHF
.	TRBV5-6	.	TRBJ1-5	TGTGCCAGCAGCCTGTACAGGGTTCAAGGTCATCAGCCCCAGCATTTT	CASSLYRVQGHQPQHF
.	TRBV27	TRBD1	TRBJ2-7	TGTGCCAGCACCCTATCGTTCCGGACAGGACACTACGAGCAGTACTTC	CASTLSFRTGHYEQYF
.	TRBV9	TRBD1	TRBJ2-7	TGTGCCAGCAGCGTACAGGACAGGGCCTACGAGCAGTACTTC	CASSVQDRAYEQYF
.	TRBV5-1	TRBD1	TRBJ2-1	TGCGCCAGCAGCGAAGACAGGGGGCGCATGTTCTTC	CASSEDRGRMFF
.	TRBV18	.	TRBJ1-1	TGTGCCAGCTCACGGAGAGAAACGGTGAACACTGAAGCTTTCTTT	CASSRRETVNTEAFF
.	TRBV27	.	TRBJ1-5	TGTGCCAGCAGTTTAGGGGGGGGAAGCAATCAGCCCCAGCATTTT	CASSLGGGSNQPQHF
.	TRBV5-1	.	TRBJ1-2	TGCGCCAGCAACGAAGGGGGAGGGTTTGGCTACACCTTC	CASNEGGGFGYTF
.	TRBV19	.	TRBJ2-5	TGTGCCAGTAGTATACGAGCGGACCAAGAGACCCAGTACTTC	CASSIRADQETQYF
.	TRBV2	.	TRBJ2-7	TGTGCCAGCAGTGAATGGGCAGGGGCCCCCGAGCAGTACTTC	CASSEWAGAPEQYF
.	TRBV10-3	.	TRBJ2-7	TGTGCCATCAGTGAAGGTGCGGGGTCCTACGAGCAGTACTTC	CAISEGAGSYEQYF
.	TRBV9	TRBD1	TRBJ1-1	TGTGCCAGCAGCGTACTTTTGGGACAGGGGAACACTGAAGCTTTCTTT	CASSVLLGQGNTEAFF
.	TRBV7-9	TRBD2	TRBJ2-1	TGTGCCAGCAGCCCGCCCGGGACTAGCAGGAATGAGCAGTTCTTC	CASSPPGTSRNEQFF
.	TRBV5-6	TRBD2	TRBJ2-1	TGTGCCAGCAGCTCTCTAGCGGGAGGGAAGGATGAGCAGTTCTTC	CASSSLAGGKDEQFF
.	TRBV4-1	TRBD2	TRBJ2-1	TGCGCCAGCAGCCAATCCCCGGGGGGGGCCTACAATGAGCAGTTCTTC	CASSQSPGGAYNEQFF
.	TRBV7-3	TRBD2	TRBJ2-5	TGTGCCAGCAGCCCACGACTAGCGTTAGGAGAGACCCAGTACTTC	CASSPRLALGETQYF